This TCR beta chain was sequenced for a study of cytomegalovirus exposure and HLA in healthy donors. General study findings and limits: The study recorded 150 to 200 TCR beta chains that were cytomegalovirus-associated.

Repertoires were generated with immunoSEQ multiplex PCR, while TCRdb's copy carries only in-frame clones and drops some. The data contain 150,000 to 250,000 clones, about 81% of them singletons. The donors were members of the validation cohort, which comprised 100 to 150 subjects and was separate from the first cohort of around 700 subjects. This clone was seen once. Its antigen remains unknown. Trimming took 1 base from V and 4 from J, leaving 13 bases between them. The CDR3 covers 14 residues. Germline V gene lookup returns CDR1 GTSNPN and CDR2 SVGIG (reference sequence). The V gene is TRBV30, the J gene TRBJ1-1; TRBD1 might be the D (6 bases). The sequencing sample was made of PBMCs. The TCR comes from a woman aged 30 to 39 in good health and CMV-seronegative. Written as DNA, the CDR3 is TGTGCCTGGAGTGGCCCGCCACAGGGCACTGAAGCTTTCTTT. It translates to CAWSGPPQGTEAFF.